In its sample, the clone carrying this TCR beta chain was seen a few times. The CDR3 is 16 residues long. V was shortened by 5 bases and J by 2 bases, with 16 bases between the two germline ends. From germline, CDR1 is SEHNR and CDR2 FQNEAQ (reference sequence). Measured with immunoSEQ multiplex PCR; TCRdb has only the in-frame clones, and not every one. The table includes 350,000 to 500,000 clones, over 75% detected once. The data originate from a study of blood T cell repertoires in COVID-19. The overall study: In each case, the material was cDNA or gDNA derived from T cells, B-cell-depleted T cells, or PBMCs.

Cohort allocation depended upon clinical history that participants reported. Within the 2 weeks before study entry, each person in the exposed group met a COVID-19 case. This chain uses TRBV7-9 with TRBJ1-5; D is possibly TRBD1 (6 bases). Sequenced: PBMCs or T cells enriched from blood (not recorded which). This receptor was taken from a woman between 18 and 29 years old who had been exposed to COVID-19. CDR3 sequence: CASSRGGASGNQPQHF. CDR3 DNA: TGTGCCAGCAGCCGCGGGGGGGCTTCGGGCAATCAGCCCCAGCATTTT.